The entry below gives a single TCR beta chain sequence along with its context. The germline V gene has CDR1 SEHNR and CDR2 FQNEAQ (reference sequence). The CDR3 totals 15 residues. V lost 6 bases, J lost 6 bases, and 17 bases lay in between. The data are from a study of blood T cell repertoires in COVID-19. The protocol was immunoSEQ multiplex PCR, while the TCRdb copy is restricted to in-frame clones and leaves out a portion. The profile shows 450,000 or so clones, around 90% of them singletons. This receptor was obtained from a man aged 18 to 29 with COVID-19, enrolled during active disease. Source material: peripheral blood. The chain has TRBV7-9 and TRBJ2-2, with a possible D match to TRBD2 (6 bases). CDR3 nucleotide sequence: TGTGCCAGCAGATACTCGGGGGTATGGTCCGGGGAGCTGTTTTTT. Protein: CASRYSGVWSGELFF.